One sample yielded the 10 T cell receptor beta chains listed below, sequenced in a study of blood T cell dynamics during melanoma immunotherapy. Time point indicated: week 3, after first cycle of checkpoint inhibitor. TCRdb's copy holds only in-frame clones and misses some; the assay was immunoSEQ multiplex PCR. The sample records 6,000 or so clones, 88% being singletons. The sequencing used blood, collected from a patient treated with checkpoint blockade. These receptors were taken from a human donor with melanoma.

The chain links TRBV5-1 to TRBJ2-5; TRBD1 or TRBD2 may be the D gene (5 bases each). Germline lookup yields CDR1 SGHRS and CDR2 YFSETQ. The CDR3 totals 14 residues. Trimming stripped 4 bases from V and 3 bases from J, with 13 bases between. The chain's CDR3 is CASSAAGDEETQYF. CDR3 DNA sequence: TGCGCCAGCAGCGCTGCTGGGGACGAAGAGACCCAGTACTTC.

This clone was recorded once. The rearrangement joins TRBV18 to TRBJ2-1; no definite D call. The CDR3 is 14 amino acids. CDR1 and CDR2 from the germline V gene are KGHSH and LQKENI. V lost 1 base, J lost 5 bases, and 9 bases lay in between. This CDR3 is CASSPQMGDNEQFF. Written as DNA, the CDR3 is TGTGCCAGCTCACCACAAATGGGCGACAATGAGCAGTTCTTC.

The chain joins TRBV7-9 to TRBJ1-3; unclear D gene. Germline-derived CDR1 and CDR2 are SEHNR and FQNEAQ (reference sequence). The germline V and J ends were trimmed by 0 bases and 0 bases, with 3 bases remaining between them. This CDR3 region has 14 residues. The CDR3 spells CASSLARSGNTIYF. The CDR3 DNA is TGTGCCAGCAGCTTAGCCCGCTCTGGAAACACCATATATTTT.

The gene calls are TRBV11-3 and TRBJ2-7; 8 bases map to TRBD1. Germline CDR1 SGHNT, CDR2 YENEEA. With 4 bases clipped from V and 4 bases from J, the junction kept 9 bases outside the gene matches. This CDR3 region has 15 residues. The CDR3 DNA reads TGTGCCAGCAGCTCCATCGGGACAGGAGCTTACGAGCAGTACTTC. This codes for CASSSIGTGAYEQYF.

V and J are TRBV27 and TRBJ2-5, with D hard to call. The CDR3 has 15 residues. Trimming removed 5 bases from V and 3 bases from J, with 16 bases in between. Germline CDR1 is MNHEY and CDR2 is SMNVEV (reference sequence). DNA for the CDR3: TGTGCCAGCAGTATATTTATGGGCAGAGAAGAGACCCAGTACTTC. It translates to CASSIFMGREETQYF.

The chain recombines TRBV28 with TRBJ2-7, with 7 bases fitting TRBD2. Germline V gene lookup returns CDR1 MDHEN and CDR2 SYDVKM. V shed 8 bases and J 4 bases; nucleotides not matched to a gene: 14. This CDR3 region has 15 residues. The CDR3 DNA follows: TGTGCCAGCGGCCCGAGCGGGGAGGGAAGATACGAGCAGTACTTC. Amino acid sequence: CASGPSGEGRYEQYF.

The V call is TRBV29-1, the J call TRBJ2-1; tentatively, D is TRBD1 or TRBD2 (5 bases each). Between the trimmed V and J ends, which lost 1 base and 8 bases, there was a span of 15 bases. This CDR3 contains 14 residues. Germline loops: CDR1 SQVTM, CDR2 ANQGSEA. The CDR3 spells CSVEGGRGVDEQFF. The CDR3 nucleotides read TGCAGCGTTGAAGGGGGAAGAGGGGTTGATGAGCAGTTCTTC.

The V call is TRBV7-2, the J call TRBJ1-5; 7 bases match TRBD1. Germline V gene data show CDR1 as SGHTA and CDR2 as FQGNSA. This CDR3 has 15 amino acids. Trimming at V came to 5 bases and at J to 2 bases, leaving 6 bases not matched to a gene. CDR3 coding DNA: TGTGCCAGCAGCGAGAGACAGGGCGGCAATCAGCCCCAGCATTTT. It yields the protein CASSERQGGNQPQHF. Supplemented by reference TRBV7-2 and TRBJ1-5, the full variable domain reads GAGVSQSPSNKVTEKGKDVELRCDPISGHTALYWYRQSLGQGLEFLIYFQGNSAPDKSGLPSDRFSAERTGGSVSTLTIQRTQQEDSAVYLCASSERQGGNQPQHFGDGTRLSIL.

The chain links TRBV28 to TRBJ2-5; D might be TRBD1 (5 bases). The end of the DNA is better explained by TRBJ2-7, so the J call may be wrong. CDR1 and CDR2 (germline): MDHEN, SYDVKM. The CDR3 spans 13 residues. The CDR3 here is CASWGRPSYEQYF. CDR3 in DNA: TGTGCCAGCTGGGGCCGGCCCTCCTACGAGCAGTACTTC.

The J gene is TRBJ1-1, the V gene TRBV28, with a weak D call TRBD1 (5 bases). This CDR3 comprises 13 residues. Germline V gene lookup returns CDR1 MDHEN and CDR2 SYDVKM. V was shortened by 8 bases and J by 5 bases, with 15 bases between the two germline ends. As DNA, the CDR3 is TGTGCCAGCTCAGTTTGGGGGGGAACTGAAGCTTTCTTT. Translation: CASSVWGGTEAFF. Supplemented by reference TRBV28 and TRBJ1-1, the full variable domain reads DVKVTQSSRYLVKRTGEKVFLECVQDMDHENMFWYRQDPGLGLRLIYFSYDVKMKEKGDIPEGYSVSREKKERFSLILESASTNQTSMYLCASSVWGGTEAFFGQGTRLTVV.